The next 21 T cell receptor beta chains were all read from a single sample in a study of early stage breast cancer tumors. Using immunoSEQ multiplex PCR, the repertoire was profiled, and TCRdb retains in-frame clones only, with some absent. The top ten hold about 3.7% of the sample, which has more than 55,000 clones, approximately 80% seen once. The source material was blood. The receptors were sampled from a person aged 30-39 years with breast cancer.

The chain carries TRBV28 and TRBJ2-1; D gene uncertain. Germline V gives CDR1 MDHEN, CDR2 SYDVKM. V dropped 5 bases and J dropped 9 bases, with 8 bases sitting between them. The CDR3 extends over 11 amino acids. This CDR3 is CASSPRSEQFF. The DNA for the CDR3 is TGTGCCAGCAGTCCGAGGAGTGAGCAGTTCTTC.

The chain couples TRBV12-5 to TRBJ2-2; 8 bases map to TRBD2. V was pared by 6 bases and J by 0 bases, with 15 bases of the junction left unmatched. Germline values: CDR1 LGHNT, CDR2 FRNRAP. The CDR3 runs to 19 residues. Here the CDR3 reads CASGRAGGHSGANTGELFF. CDR3 DNA sequence: TGTGCTAGTGGGCGGGCGGGGGGCCACAGCGGGGCGAACACCGGGGAGCTGTTTTTT.

This sequence joins TRBV11-3 and TRBJ2-1; D assignment may be TRBD1 or TRBD2 (5 bases each). V shed 5 bases and J shed 2 bases, with 13 bases lying between them. The CDR3 is made up of 15 amino acids. Germline V gives CDR1 SGHNT, CDR2 YENEEA. CDR3 bases: TGTGCCAGCAGCCGGGGTGGGGGACCCTACAATGAGCAGTTCTTC. Translation gives CASSRGGGPYNEQFF. Drawing the rest from reference TRBV11-3 and TRBJ2-1, the complete variable domain is EAGVVQSPRYKIIEKKQPVAFWCNPISGHNTLYWYLQNLGQGPELLIRYENEEAVDDSQLPKDRFSAERLKGVDSTLKIQPAELGDSAVYLCASSRGGGPYNEQFFGPGTRLTVL.

The V call is TRBV29-1, the J call TRBJ1-6; no clear D gene. The CDR3 has 11 residues. Trimming removed 5 bases at V and 14 bases at J, with 13 bases between. The germline gives CDR1 SQVTM, CDR2 ANQGSEA. The CDR3 loop reads CSVWNGGALHF. The CDR3 bases are TGCAGCGTTTGGAACGGAGGAGCCCTCCACTTT.

This chain links TRBV30 with TRBJ1-5; D is unclear. The CDR3 has 14 amino acids. Germline assignment: CDR1 GTSNPN and CDR2 SVGIG (reference sequence). Trimming shortened V by 0 bases and J by 6 bases, and 12 bases separated the two germline ends. CDR3 DNA: TGTGCCTGGAGTGTAGTGCTGTGGAGTCAGCCCCAGCATTTT. This translates into CAWSVVLWSQPQHF.

J is TRBJ2-2 and V is TRBV5-6, with D perhaps TRBD1 (6 bases). Germline V gives CDR1 SGHDT, CDR2 YYEEEE. CDR3 length equals 17 residues. The germline V and J ends were trimmed by 1 base and 2 bases, with 15 bases remaining between them. CDR3: CASSLYQGLLNTGELFF. The CDR3 DNA sequence: TGTGCCAGCAGCTTGTATCAGGGGCTATTAAACACCGGGGAGCTGTTTTTT.

The table lists this clone with a few counts. This chain joins TRBV7-8 and TRBJ2-5; D uncertain. The V end lost 6 bases, the J end lost 2 bases, and 7 bases lay between the germline ends. Looked up from germline, CDR1 is SGHVS and CDR2 is FQNEAQ. This CDR3 has 12 residues. The CDR3 bases are TGTGCCAGCAGGGAGTCGCAAGAGACCCAGTACTTC. It encodes CASRESQETQYF.

The CDR3 bases are TGTGCCAGCAGCGCCCTGACAGGGAGGATAGACGATACGCAGTATTTT. Translation: CASSALTGRIDDTQYF. This chain links TRBV2 with TRBJ2-3; TRBD1 might be the D (7 bases). Germline CDR1 reads SNHLY; CDR2 reads FYNNEI. The CDR3 consists of 16 residues. Trimming took 6 bases from V and 6 from J, leaving 22 bases between them.

The chain is built from TRBV5-1 and TRBJ1-2; tentatively, D is TRBD1 (6 bases). Germline V gene data show CDR1 as SGHRS and CDR2 as YFSETQ. V was clipped by 4 bases and J by 4 bases, with 14 bases between them. This CDR3 has 14 residues. The CDR3 region has the DNA TGCGCCAGCAGCGTCTCGGGAGGGGGCTATGGCTACACCTTC. Translating it yields CASSVSGGGYGYTF.

Details on this clone: Other DNA sequences in this sample translate to the same CDR3. V and J are TRBV30 and TRBJ2-7, with D unresolved. CDR1 is GTSNPN and CDR2 is SVGIG in the germline V gene (reference sequence). V lost 0 bases and J lost 4, with 4 bases in between. CDR3 length: 11 residues. The CDR3 region is CAWSVRYEQYF. For the CDR3, the DNA is TGTGCCTGGAGTGTGAGGTACGAGCAGTACTTC.

A single count supports this clone. V gene TRBV19 combines with J gene TRBJ2-7; D not resolved. The CDR3 covers 15 residues. The germline V gene has CDR1 LNHDA and CDR2 SQIVND (reference sequence). V was clipped by 1 base and J by 3 bases, with 13 bases between them. In DNA, the CDR3 is TGTGCCAGTAGTATAGCGGCAAGCCCAAACTACGAGCAGTACTTC. It specifies CASSIAASPNYEQYF. The full variable domain, its missing parts supplied by reference TRBV19 and TRBJ2-7, is DGGITQSPKYLFRKEGQNVTLSCEQNLNHDAMYWYRQDPGQGLRLIYYSQIVNDFQKGDIAEGYSVSREKKESFPLTVTSAQKNPTAFYLCASSIAASPNYEQYFGPGTRLTVT.

The J gene is TRBJ2-1, the V gene TRBV4-2, with 10 bases lining up with TRBD2. In germline, CDR1 is LGHNA, CDR2 YNFKEQ. J gave up 9 bases and V 0 bases, and 2 bases lay outside the gene matches. The CDR3 covers 14 residues. The CDR3 loop is CASSQELAGFEQFF. As DNA, the CDR3 is TGTGCCAGCAGCCAAGAACTAGCGGGATTTGAGCAGTTCTTC.

The chain links TRBV6-5 to TRBJ1-2, with D maybe TRBD1 (5 bases). This CDR3 is 15 amino acids long. From germline, CDR1 is MNHEY and CDR2 SVGAGI. V shed 1 base and J shed 6 bases, with 15 bases lying between them. The CDR3 DNA follows: TGTGCCAGCAGTTACTACAGGACCCCAAGCAATGGCTACACCTTC. This encodes CASSYYRTPSNGYTF.

V gene TRBV6-5 combines with J gene TRBJ2-7; 9 bases agree with TRBD2. Germline CDR1 MNHEY, CDR2 SVGAGI. This CDR3 contains 14 residues. Trimming at V came to 6 bases and at J to 3 bases, leaving 6 bases not matched to a gene. CDR3: CASSLYSGSYEQYF. In nucleotides, the CDR3 is TGTGCCAGCAGCCTATATAGCGGGAGCTACGAGCAGTACTTC.

This clone was observed a few times. The rearrangement uses TRBV10-1 and TRBJ1-6, with no clear D. Germline CDR1 is WNHNN and CDR2 is SYGVQD (reference sequence). There are 14 residues in the CDR3. Trimming shortened V by 3 bases and J by 10 bases, and 13 bases separated the two germline ends. DNA for the CDR3: TGCGCCAGCAGTGAACATCGTGGAGGGTCACCCCTCCACTTT. Protein product: CASSEHRGGSPLHF.

This clone has a single count. The rearrangement joins TRBV14 to TRBJ2-1; D perhaps matches TRBD1 (5 bases). The CDR3 totals 15 residues. Trimming stripped 1 base from V and 4 bases from J, with 11 bases between. Germline-derived CDR1 and CDR2 are SGHDN and FVKESK. CDR3 bases: TGTGCCAGCAGCCAAGGGCAGGGATCGTACAATGAGCAGTTCTTC. As protein: CASSQGQGSYNEQFF.

This sequence joins TRBV5-8 and TRBJ1-2; D not resolved. CDR1 is SGHTS and CDR2 is YDEGEE in the germline V gene. Trimming shortened V by 10 bases and J by 4 bases, and 17 bases separated the two germline ends. The CDR3 is made up of 13 amino acids. CDR3 bases: TGTGCCGCGGGCCGCCTGAGTGGCTATGGCTACACCTTC. Translation: CAAGRLSGYGYTF.

This chain uses TRBV7-8 with TRBJ2-7; D is possibly TRBD2 (6 bases). V was clipped by 0 bases and J by 5 bases, with 8 bases between them. CDR3 length: 13 residues. Germline CDR1 SGHVS, CDR2 FQNEAQ. The CDR3: CASSLARGNEQYF. The CDR3 DNA reads as TGTGCCAGCAGCTTAGCGCGGGGAAACGAGCAGTACTTC.

Only a few counts were recorded for this clone. The chain has TRBV7-8 and TRBJ2-7; possible D gene TRBD1, 6 bases. This CDR3 is built from 14 residues. CDR1 and CDR2 (germline): SGHVS, FQNEAQ. Trimming took 6 bases from V and 7 from J, leaving 19 bases between them. The CDR3 spells CASRSTGPAREQYF. CDR3 nucleotides: TGTGCCAGCAGATCGACAGGACCCGCGCGGGAGCAGTACTTC.

This chain connects TRBV11-2 to TRBJ1-2; D is ambiguous. Trimming stripped 5 bases from V and 5 bases from J, with 15 bases between. The CDR3 runs 14 residues. Germline CDR1 reads SGHAT; CDR2 reads FQNNGV. The CDR3 sequence is CASSLGLSGYGYTF. The CDR3 DNA reads as TGTGCCAGCAGCCTCGGACTGTCAGGTTATGGCTACACCTTC.

The chain couples TRBV11-3 to TRBJ2-3; 11 nucleotides agree with TRBD2. In germline, CDR1 is SGHNT, CDR2 YENEEA. The V gene end was trimmed by 5 bases and the J gene end by 2 bases; junction bases not matched to a gene: 6. CDR3 length equals 16 residues. CDR3 in DNA: TGTGCCAGCAGCCAAGGGACTAGCGGTACCACAGATACGCAGTATTTT. Protein sequence: CASSQGTSGTTDTQYF. The full variable domain, with the rest looked up from reference TRBV11-3 and TRBJ2-3, is EAGVVQSPRYKIIEKKQPVAFWCNPISGHNTLYWYLQNLGQGPELLIRYENEEAVDDSQLPKDRFSAERLKGVDSTLKIQPAELGDSAVYLCASSQGTSGTTDTQYFGPGTRLTVL.